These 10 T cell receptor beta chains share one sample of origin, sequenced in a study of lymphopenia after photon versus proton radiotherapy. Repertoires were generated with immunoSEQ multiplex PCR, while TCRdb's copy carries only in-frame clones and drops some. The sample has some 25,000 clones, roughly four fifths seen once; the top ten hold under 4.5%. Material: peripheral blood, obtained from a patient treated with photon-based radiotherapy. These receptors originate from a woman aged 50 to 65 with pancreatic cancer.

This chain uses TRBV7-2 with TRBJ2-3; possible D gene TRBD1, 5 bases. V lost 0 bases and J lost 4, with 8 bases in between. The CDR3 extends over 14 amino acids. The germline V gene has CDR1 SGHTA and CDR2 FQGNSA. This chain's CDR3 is CASSLAQQADTQYF. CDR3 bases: TGTGCCAGCAGCTTAGCCCAACAGGCAGATACGCAGTATTTT.

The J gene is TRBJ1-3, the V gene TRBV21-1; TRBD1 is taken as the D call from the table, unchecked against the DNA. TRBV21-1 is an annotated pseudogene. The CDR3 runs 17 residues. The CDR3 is CASSPWAGTSSGNTIYF. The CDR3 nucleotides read TGTGCCAGCAGCCCTTGGGCAGGGACAAGCTCTGGAAACACCATATATTTT.

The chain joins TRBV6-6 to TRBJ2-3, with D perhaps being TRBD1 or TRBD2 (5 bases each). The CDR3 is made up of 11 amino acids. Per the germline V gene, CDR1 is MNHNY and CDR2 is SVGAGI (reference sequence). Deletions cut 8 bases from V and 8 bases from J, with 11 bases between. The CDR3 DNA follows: TGTGCCAGCGGGGGTGGAGGTACGCAGTATTTT. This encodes CASGGGGTQYF.

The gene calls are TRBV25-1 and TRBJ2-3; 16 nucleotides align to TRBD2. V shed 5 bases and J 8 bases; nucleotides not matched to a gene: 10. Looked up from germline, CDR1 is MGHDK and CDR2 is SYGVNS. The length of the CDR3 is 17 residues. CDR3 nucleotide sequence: TGTGCCAGCAGTCAAGCCGGGACTAGCGGGAGGGGTGGTACGCAGTATTTT. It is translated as CASSQAGTSGRGGTQYF. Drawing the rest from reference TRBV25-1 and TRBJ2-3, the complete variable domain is EADIYQTPRYLVIGTGKKITLECSQTMGHDKMYWYQQDPGMELHLIHYSYGVNSTEKGDLSSESTVSRIRTEHFPLTLESARPSHTSQYLCASSQAGTSGRGGTQYFGPGTRLTVL.

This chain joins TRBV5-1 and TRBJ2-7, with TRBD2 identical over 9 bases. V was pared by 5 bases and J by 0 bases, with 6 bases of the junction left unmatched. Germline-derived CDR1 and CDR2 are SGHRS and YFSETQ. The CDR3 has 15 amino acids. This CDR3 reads CASRPGTSSSYEQYF. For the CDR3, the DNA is TGCGCCAGCAGGCCCGGGACTAGCTCCTCCTACGAGCAGTACTTC. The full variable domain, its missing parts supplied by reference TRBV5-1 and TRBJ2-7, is KAGVTQTPRYLIKTRGQQVTLSCSPISGHRSVSWYQQTPGQGLQFLFEYFSETQRNKGNFPGRFSGRQFSNSRSEMNVSTLELGDSALYLCASRPGTSSSYEQYFGPGTRLTVT.

The CDR3 protein is CASSILNEQFF. For the CDR3, the DNA is TGTGCCAGCAGCATCTTAAATGAGCAGTTCTTC. The chain carries TRBV9 and TRBJ2-1, with no clear D. The CDR3 length is 11 residues. Trimming shortened V by 4 bases and J by 7 bases, and 6 bases separated the two germline ends. Germline V gene lookup returns CDR1 SGDLS and CDR2 YYNGEE.

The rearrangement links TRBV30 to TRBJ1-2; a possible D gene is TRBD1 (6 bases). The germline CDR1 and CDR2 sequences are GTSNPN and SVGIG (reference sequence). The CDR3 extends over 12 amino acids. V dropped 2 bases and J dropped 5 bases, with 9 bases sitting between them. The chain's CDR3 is CAWSPGTYGYTF. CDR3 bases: TGTGCCTGGAGTCCGGGGACATATGGCTACACCTTC.

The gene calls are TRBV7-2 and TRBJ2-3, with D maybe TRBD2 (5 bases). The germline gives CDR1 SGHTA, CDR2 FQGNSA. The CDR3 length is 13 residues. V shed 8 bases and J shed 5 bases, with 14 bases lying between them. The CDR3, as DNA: TGTGCCAGCGGCGAGGAGGCCATAGATACGCAGTATTTT. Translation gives CASGEEAIDTQYF.

The chain's CDR3 is CASSVSGTSGRRTDTQYF. In DNA form, the CDR3 reads TGTGCCAGCAGCGTCTCCGGGACTAGCGGGAGACGCACAGATACGCAGTATTTT. The J gene is TRBJ2-3, the V gene TRBV9; 14 bases are shared with TRBD2. The length of the CDR3 is 18 residues. The germline CDR1 and CDR2 sequences are SGDLS and YYNGEE. The V segment lost 2 bases and the J segment 1 base; nucleotides outside the gene matches: 6.

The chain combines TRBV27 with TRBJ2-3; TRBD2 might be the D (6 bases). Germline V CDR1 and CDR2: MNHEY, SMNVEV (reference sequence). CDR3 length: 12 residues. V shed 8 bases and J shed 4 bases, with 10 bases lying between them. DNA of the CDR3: TGTGCCAGCGCGGGGATAGCAGATACGCAGTATTTT. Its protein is CASAGIADTQYF.